The next 11 T cell receptor beta chains were all read from a single sample in a study of blood T cell repertoires in COVID-19. Repertoires were generated with immunoSEQ multiplex PCR, while TCRdb's copy carries only in-frame clones and drops some. This sample has a few hundred thousand clones; around 89% occur once, and the top ten carry 1%. Input material: PBMCs or T cells enriched from blood (not recorded which). The receptors derive from a young man who had recovered from COVID-19.

This clone has a single count. CDR3 coding DNA: TGCGCCAGCTCCTGGGGCGCCAATGAGCAGTTCTTC. Encoded protein: CASSWGANEQFF. The J gene is TRBJ2-1, the V gene TRBV10-2; tentative D call: TRBD1 (5 bases). The CDR3 runs 12 residues. Germline V gene data show CDR1 as WSHSY and CDR2 as SAAADI. V dropped 8 bases and J dropped 6 bases, with 11 bases sitting between them.

The rearrangement links TRBV28 to TRBJ2-7; D is perhaps TRBD2 (8 bases). Germline V gene data show CDR1 as MDHEN and CDR2 as SYDVKM. The CDR3 is made up of 15 amino acids. V was cut by 10 bases and J by 3 bases, with 22 bases left in between. The CDR3 sequence: CATSGGAGGDYEQYF. CDR3 DNA sequence: TGTGCCACCTCCGGGGGGGCAGGGGGTGACTACGAGCAGTACTTC.

This sequence joins TRBV5-8 and TRBJ1-2; tentative D call: TRBD1 (5 bases). Germline assignment: CDR1 SGHTS and CDR2 YDEGEE. The CDR3 runs 14 residues. Trimming removed 3 bases at V and 4 bases at J, with 13 bases between. As DNA, the CDR3 is TGTGCCAGCAGCTCGGTGACAGACACCTATGGCTACACCTTC. Its translation is CASSSVTDTYGYTF.

The rearrangement links TRBV7-2 to TRBJ1-2; 9 nucleotides match TRBD1. This CDR3 has 16 amino acids. Germline trimming cut 2 bases from V and 4 bases from J; bases unmatched to any gene: 8. Germline values: CDR1 SGHTA, CDR2 FQGNSA. CDR3 sequence (DNA): TGTGCCAGCAGCTTAATTACAGGGGGCTACGGCTATGGCTACACCTTC. Amino acid sequence: CASSLITGGYGYGYTF.

Remarks on this clone: The missing conserved phenylalanine or tryptophan at the end of this CDR3 makes a read error likely. The DNA is omitted, as the CDR3 cannot be located on it reliably, and the CDR3 follows TCRdb's listing. The genes are TRBV9 and TRBJ2-7; no check of the table's D call, TRBD2, against the DNA was made. Germline-derived CDR1 and CDR2 are SGDLS and YYNGEE. The length of the CDR3 is 9 amino acids, counting both ends. The CDR3 protein is CASSVTTRS.

This chain links TRBV7-2 with TRBJ2-7; the match to TRBD2 covers 7 bases. CDR3 size: 15 residues. The germline gives CDR1 SGHTA, CDR2 FQGNSA. V dropped 0 bases and J dropped 7; count of bases not matched to a gene: 9. The DNA for the CDR3 is TGTGCCAGCAGCTTAGCGCTGGCGGGAGTGGGTGAGCAGTACTTC. Its translation: CASSLALAGVGEQYF.

This sequence joins TRBV10-3 and TRBJ2-7, with 12 positions matching TRBD2. From germline, CDR1 is ENHRY and CDR2 SYGVKD. The CDR3 covers 16 residues. V dropped 2 bases and J dropped 3; count of bases not matched to a gene: 5. The CDR3 loop is CAISETPGLAGYEQYF. The CDR3 bases are TGTGCCATCAGTGAGACACCGGGACTAGCGGGCTACGAGCAGTACTTC.

The chain carries TRBV4-1 and TRBJ2-5; no reliable D call. This CDR3 comprises 16 residues. The germline CDR1 and CDR2 sequences are MGHRA and YSYEKL. V lost 1 base, J lost 2 bases, and 14 bases lay in between. The CDR3 loop reads CASSQVETVLQETQYF. DNA of the CDR3: TGCGCCAGCAGCCAAGTAGAGACTGTACTTCAAGAGACCCAGTACTTC.

The chain employs TRBV24-1 and TRBJ2-1; 10 positions agree with TRBD2. Germline V gene sequence: CDR1 KGHDR, CDR2 SFDVKD. The CDR3 is 16 amino acids. The V and J ends lost 4 bases and 6 bases, in that order; junction bases with no gene match: 8. CDR3 residues: CATSESGRESGNEQFF. The CDR3 nucleotides are TGTGCCACCAGTGAGAGCGGGAGGGAATCTGGCAATGAGCAGTTCTTC.

This clone was found once. The chain has TRBV19 and TRBJ1-1; 7 positions match TRBD1. Germline CDR1 LNHDA, CDR2 SQIVND (reference sequence). Trimming at V came to 6 bases and at J to 7 bases, leaving 11 bases not matched to a gene. CDR3 length: 14 residues. For the CDR3, the DNA is TGTGCCAGTAGAAACGAACAGGGGATAGGTGAAGCTTTCTTT. Translated: CASRNEQGIGEAFF.

The V and J genes are TRBV6-5 and TRBJ1-1; 9 bases line up with TRBD1. This CDR3 comprises 15 residues. From germline, CDR1 is MNHEY and CDR2 SVGAGI. V was pared by 6 bases and J by 0 bases, with 5 bases of the junction left unmatched. CDR3 in DNA: TGTGCCAGCAGGCAACAGGGGGCGGTGAACACTGAAGCTTTCTTT. Its translation is CASRQQGAVNTEAFF.